What follows are 3 T cell receptor beta chains derived from one specimen sequenced in a study of blood T cell repertoires in COVID-19. TCRdb's copy holds only in-frame clones and misses some; the assay was immunoSEQ multiplex PCR. The sample contains about 240,000 clones, about four fifths of which appear only once. The sequenced sample consisted of peripheral blood. All receptors derive from a young woman with acute or convalescent COVID-19.

The rearrangement links TRBV6-5 to TRBJ2-7; D might be TRBD1 (5 bases). Looked up from germline, CDR1 is MNHEY and CDR2 is SVGAGI. V was pared by 0 bases and J by 9 bases, with 18 bases between. The CDR3 spans 15 residues. The DNA of the CDR3 is TGTGCCAGCAGTTACTCGGGTCAGGGCCCTTTGGGGCAGTACTTC. Translated: CASSYSGQGPLGQYF.

The chain couples TRBV3-1 (or the pseudogene TRBV3-2) to TRBJ2-7; 8 bases match TRBD2. Germline-derived CDR1 and CDR2 are LGHDT and YNNKEL (reference sequence). The CDR3 totals 15 residues. J gave up 1 base and V 3 bases, and 5 bases lay outside the gene matches. The CDR3 protein is CASSHWTSPSYEQYF. Here the CDR3 DNA reads TGTGCCAGCAGCCACTGGACTAGCCCTTCCTACGAGCAGTACTTC.

The rearrangement joins TRBV10-2 to TRBJ1-1, with 7 bases lining up with TRBD1. From germline, CDR1 is WSHSY and CDR2 SAAADI. The V and J ends lost 5 bases and 1 base, in that order; junction bases with no gene match: 4. This CDR3 has 14 residues. For the CDR3, the DNA is TGCGCCAGCAGTCGGACAGGAAAGAACACTGAAGCTTTCTTT. Translation gives CASSRTGKNTEAFF.